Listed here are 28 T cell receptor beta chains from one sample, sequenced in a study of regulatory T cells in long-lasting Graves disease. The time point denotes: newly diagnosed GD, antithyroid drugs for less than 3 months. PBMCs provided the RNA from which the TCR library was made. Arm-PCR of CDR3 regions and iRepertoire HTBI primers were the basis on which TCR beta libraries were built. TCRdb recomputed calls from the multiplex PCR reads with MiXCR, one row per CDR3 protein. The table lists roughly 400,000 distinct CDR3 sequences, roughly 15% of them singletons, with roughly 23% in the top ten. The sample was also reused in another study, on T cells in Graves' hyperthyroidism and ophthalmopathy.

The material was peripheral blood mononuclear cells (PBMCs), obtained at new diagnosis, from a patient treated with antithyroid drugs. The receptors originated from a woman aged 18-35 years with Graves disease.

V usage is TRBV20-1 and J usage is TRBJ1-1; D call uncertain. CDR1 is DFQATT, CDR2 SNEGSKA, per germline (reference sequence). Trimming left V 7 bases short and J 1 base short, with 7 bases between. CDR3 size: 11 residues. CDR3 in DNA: TGCAGTGTTCTTGGGAACACTGAAGCTTTCTTT. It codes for CSVLGNTEAFF.

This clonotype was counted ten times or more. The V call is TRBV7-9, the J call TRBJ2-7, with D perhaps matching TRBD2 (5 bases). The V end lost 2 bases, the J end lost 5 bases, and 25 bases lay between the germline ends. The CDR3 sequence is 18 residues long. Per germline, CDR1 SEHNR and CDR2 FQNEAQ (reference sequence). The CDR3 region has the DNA TGTGCCAGCAGCTTAAGAGGTGTCCCGGGATTATTCGGGGACGAGCAGTACTTC. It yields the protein CASSLRGVPGLFGDEQYF.

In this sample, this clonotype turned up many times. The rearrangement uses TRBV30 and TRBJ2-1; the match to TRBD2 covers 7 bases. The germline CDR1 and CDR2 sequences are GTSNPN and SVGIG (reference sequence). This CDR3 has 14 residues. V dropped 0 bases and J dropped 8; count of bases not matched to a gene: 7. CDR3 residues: CAWSVRGRGDEQFF. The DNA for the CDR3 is TGTGCCTGGAGTGTGAGGGGTCGGGGGGATGAGCAGTTCTTC.

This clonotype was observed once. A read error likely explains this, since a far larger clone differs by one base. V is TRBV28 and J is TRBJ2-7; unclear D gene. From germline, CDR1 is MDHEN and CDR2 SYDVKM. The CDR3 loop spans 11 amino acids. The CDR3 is CASSSYYEQHF. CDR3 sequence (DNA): TGTGCCAGCAGTTCCTACTACGAGCAGCACTTC.

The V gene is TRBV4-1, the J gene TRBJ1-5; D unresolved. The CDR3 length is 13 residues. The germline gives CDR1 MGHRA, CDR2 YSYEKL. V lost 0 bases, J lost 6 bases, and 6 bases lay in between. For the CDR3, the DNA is TGCGCCAGCAGCCAAGAATATGGTCAGCCCCAGCATTTT. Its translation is CASSQEYGQPQHF.

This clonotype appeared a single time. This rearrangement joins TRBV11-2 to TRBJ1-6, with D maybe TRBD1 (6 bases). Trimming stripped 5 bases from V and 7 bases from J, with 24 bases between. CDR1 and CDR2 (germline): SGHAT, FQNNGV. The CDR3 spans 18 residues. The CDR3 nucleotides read TGTGCCAGCAGCCCCCTCCTGGGATGGGGTCAGGGGAATTCACCCCTCCACTTT. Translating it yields CASSPLLGWGQGNSPLHF.

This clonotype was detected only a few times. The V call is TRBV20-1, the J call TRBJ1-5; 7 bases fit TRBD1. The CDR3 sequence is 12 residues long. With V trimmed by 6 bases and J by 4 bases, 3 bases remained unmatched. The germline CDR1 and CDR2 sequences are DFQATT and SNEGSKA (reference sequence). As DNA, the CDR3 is TGCAGTGCCCCCAGGGGGAATCAGCCCCAGCATTTT. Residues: CSAPRGNQPQHF.

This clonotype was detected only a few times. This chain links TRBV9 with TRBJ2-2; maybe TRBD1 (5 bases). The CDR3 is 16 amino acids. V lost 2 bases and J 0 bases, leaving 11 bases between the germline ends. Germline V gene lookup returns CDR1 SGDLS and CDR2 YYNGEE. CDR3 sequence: CASSVDRESNTGELFF. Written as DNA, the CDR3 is TGTGCCAGCAGCGTCGACAGAGAGTCGAACACCGGGGAGCTGTTTTTT.

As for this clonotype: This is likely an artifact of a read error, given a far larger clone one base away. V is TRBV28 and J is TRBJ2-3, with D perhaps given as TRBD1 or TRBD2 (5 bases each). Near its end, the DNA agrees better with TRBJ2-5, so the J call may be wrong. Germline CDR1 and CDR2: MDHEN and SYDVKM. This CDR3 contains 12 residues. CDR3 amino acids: CASFQGRGDQYF. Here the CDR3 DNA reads TGTGCCAGCTTCCAGGGCCGAGGGGACCAGTACTTC.

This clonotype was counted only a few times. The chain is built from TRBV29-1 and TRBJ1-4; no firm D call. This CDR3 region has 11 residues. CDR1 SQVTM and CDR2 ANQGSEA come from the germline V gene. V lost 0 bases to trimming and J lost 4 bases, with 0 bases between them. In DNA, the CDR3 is TGCAGCGTTGAAGATAATGAAAAACTGTTTTTT. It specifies CSVEDNEKLFF.

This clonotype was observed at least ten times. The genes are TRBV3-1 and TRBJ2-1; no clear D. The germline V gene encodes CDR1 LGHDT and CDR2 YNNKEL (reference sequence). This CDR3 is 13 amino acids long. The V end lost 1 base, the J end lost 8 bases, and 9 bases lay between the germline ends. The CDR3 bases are TGTGCCAGCAGCCAAGGGCTATCCTATGAGCAGTTCTTC. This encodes CASSQGLSYEQFF.

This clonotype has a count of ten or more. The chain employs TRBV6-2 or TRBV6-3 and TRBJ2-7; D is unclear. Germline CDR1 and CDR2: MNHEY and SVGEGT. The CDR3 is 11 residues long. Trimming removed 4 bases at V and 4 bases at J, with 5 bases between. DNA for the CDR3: TGTGCCAGCAGTTCTCTTTACGAGCAGTACTTC. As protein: CASSSLYEQYF.

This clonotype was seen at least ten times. The CDR3 DNA reads TGCAGTGCTAGAGATCACAGGGTTGAGGTGGCCCAGTACTTC. Protein sequence: CSARDHRVEVAQYF. The J gene is TRBJ2-5, the V gene TRBV20-1; TRBD1 might be the D (6 bases). Germline CDR1 reads DFQATT; CDR2 reads SNEGSKA (reference sequence). The CDR3 runs to 14 residues. V was shortened by 0 bases and J by 9 bases, with 17 bases between the two germline ends.

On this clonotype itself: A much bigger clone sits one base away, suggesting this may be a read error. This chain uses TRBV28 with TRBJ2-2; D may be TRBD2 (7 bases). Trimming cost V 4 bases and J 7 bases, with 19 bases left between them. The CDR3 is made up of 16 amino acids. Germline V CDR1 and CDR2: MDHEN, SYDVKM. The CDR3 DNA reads TGTGCCAGCAGTTCGCCGGGGGGCAGGCGGATCGGGGAGCTGTTTTTT. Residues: CASSSPGGRRIGELFF.

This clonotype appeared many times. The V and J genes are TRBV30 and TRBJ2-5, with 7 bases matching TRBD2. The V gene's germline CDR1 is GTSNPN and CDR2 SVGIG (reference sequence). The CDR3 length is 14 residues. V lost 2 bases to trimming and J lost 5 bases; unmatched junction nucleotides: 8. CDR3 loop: CAWSSFSGWETQYF. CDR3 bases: TGTGCCTGGAGTAGCTTTAGCGGGTGGGAGACCCAGTACTTC.

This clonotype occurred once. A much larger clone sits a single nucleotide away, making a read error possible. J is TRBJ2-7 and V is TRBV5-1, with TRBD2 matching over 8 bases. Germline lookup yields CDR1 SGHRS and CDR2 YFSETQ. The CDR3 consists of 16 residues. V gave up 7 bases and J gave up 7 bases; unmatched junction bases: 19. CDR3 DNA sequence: TGCGCCAGCGGAAAACAACGGGAGTACGGGAGGGATGAGCAGTACTTC. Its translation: CASGKQREYGRDEQYF. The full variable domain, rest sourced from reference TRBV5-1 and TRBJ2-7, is KAGVTQTPRYLIKTRGQQVTLSCSPISGHRSVSWYQQTPGQGLQFLFEYFSETQRNKGNFPGRFSGRQFSNSRSEMNVSTLELGDSALYLCASGKQREYGRDEQYFGPGTRLTVT.

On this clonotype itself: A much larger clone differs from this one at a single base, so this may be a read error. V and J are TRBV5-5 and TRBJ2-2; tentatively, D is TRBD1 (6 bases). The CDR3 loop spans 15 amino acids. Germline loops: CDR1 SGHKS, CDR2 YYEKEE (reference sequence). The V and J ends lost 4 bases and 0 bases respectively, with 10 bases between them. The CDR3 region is CASSPGTTNTGELFF. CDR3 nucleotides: TGTGCCAGCAGCCCCGGGACAACGAACACCGGGGAGCTGTTTTTT.

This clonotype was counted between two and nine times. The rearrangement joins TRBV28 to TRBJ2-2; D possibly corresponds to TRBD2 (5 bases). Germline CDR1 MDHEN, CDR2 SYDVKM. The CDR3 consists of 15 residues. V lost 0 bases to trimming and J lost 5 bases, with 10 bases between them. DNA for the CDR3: TGTGCCAGCAGTTTATGGGGAGAAGGGACCGGGGAGCTGTTTTTT. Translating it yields CASSLWGEGTGELFF. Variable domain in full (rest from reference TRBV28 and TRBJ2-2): DVKVTQSSRYLVKRTGEKVFLECVQDMDHENMFWYRQDPGLGLRLIYFSYDVKMKEKGDIPEGYSVSREKKERFSLILESASTNQTSMYLCASSLWGEGTGELFFGEGSRLTVL.

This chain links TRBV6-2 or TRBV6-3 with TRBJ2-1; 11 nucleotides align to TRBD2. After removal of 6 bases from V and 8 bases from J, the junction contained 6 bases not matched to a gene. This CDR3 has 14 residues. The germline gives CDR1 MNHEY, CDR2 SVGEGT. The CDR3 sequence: CASRSLSGRDEQFF. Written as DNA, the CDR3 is TGTGCCAGCAGAAGCCTTAGCGGGAGGGATGAGCAGTTCTTC.

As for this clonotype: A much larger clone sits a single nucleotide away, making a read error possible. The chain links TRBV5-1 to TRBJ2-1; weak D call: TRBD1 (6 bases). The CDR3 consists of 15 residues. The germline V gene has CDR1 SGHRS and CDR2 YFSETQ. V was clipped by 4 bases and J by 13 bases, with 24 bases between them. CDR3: CASSHSDRGQETQFF. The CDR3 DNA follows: TGCGCCAGCAGCCACTCGGACAGAGGACAAGAGACCCAGTTCTTC. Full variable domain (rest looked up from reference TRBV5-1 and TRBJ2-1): KAGVTQTPRYLIKTRGQQVTLSCSPISGHRSVSWYQQTPGQGLQFLFEYFSETQRNKGNFPGRFSGRQFSNSRSEMNVSTLELGDSALYLCASSHSDRGQETQFFGPGTRLTVL.

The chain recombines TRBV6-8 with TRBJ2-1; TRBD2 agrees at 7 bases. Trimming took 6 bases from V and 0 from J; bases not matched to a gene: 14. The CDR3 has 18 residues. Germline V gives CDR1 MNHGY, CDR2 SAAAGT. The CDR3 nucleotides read TGTGCCAGCAGCCACAGCTATTCTAGCGGACTCTCCTACAATGAGCAGTTCTTC. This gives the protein CASSHSYSSGLSYNEQFF.

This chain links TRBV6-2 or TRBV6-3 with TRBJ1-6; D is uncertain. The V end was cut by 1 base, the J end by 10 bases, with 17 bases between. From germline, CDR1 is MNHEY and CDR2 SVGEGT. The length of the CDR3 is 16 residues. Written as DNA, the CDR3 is TGTGCCAGCAGTTACTGGCGACCTCGGGTCGAATCACCCCTCCACTTT. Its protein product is CASSYWRPRVESPLHF.

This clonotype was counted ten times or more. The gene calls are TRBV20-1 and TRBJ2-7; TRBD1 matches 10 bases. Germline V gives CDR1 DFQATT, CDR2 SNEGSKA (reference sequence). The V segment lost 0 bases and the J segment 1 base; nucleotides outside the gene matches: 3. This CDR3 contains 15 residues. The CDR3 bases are TGCAGTGCTAGAGATGGGGGACAGGGGTCCTACGAGCAGTACTTC. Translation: CSARDGGQGSYEQYF.

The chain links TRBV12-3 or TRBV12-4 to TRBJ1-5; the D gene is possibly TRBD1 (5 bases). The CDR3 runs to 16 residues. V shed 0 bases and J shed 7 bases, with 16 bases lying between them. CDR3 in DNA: TGTGCCAGCAGTTTAGCCGGACTCAGGGAAGGCCAGCCCCAGCATTTT. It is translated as CASSLAGLREGQPQHF.

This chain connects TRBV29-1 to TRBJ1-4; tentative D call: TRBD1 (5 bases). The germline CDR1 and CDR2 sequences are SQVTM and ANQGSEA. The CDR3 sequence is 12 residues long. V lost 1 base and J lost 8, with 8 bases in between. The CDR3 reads CSVEARDEKLFF. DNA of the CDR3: TGCAGCGTTGAAGCCAGGGACGAAAAACTGTTTTTT.

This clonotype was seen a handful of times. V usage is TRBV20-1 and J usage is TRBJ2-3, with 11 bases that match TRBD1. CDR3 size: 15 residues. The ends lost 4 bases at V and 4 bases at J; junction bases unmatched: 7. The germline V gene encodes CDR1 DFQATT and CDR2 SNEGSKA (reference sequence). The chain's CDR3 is CSAISRTGGPDTQYF. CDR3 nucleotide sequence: TGCAGTGCTATTTCACGGACAGGGGGCCCAGATACGCAGTATTTT.

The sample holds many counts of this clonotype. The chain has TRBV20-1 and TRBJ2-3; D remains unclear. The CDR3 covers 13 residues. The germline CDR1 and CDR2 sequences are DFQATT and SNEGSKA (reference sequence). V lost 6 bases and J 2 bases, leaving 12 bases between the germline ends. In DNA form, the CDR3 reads TGCAGTGCCGTAAGAACAGACACAGATACGCAGTATTTT. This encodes CSAVRTDTDTQYF.

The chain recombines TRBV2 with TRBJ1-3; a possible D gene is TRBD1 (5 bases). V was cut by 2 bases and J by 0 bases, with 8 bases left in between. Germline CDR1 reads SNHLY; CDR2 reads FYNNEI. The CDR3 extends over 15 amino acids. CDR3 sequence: CASSERGASGNTIYF. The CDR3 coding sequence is TGTGCCAGCAGTGAACGAGGGGCCTCTGGAAACACCATATATTTT.